A selection of T cell receptor beta chains follows, all from one sample in a study of blood T cell repertoires in COVID-19. Some clones are missing from TCRdb's copy, which holds only in-frame ones; the method was immunoSEQ multiplex PCR. The sample has fewer than 65,000 clones, 75% to 90% seen once; the top ten hold 10%. Sequencing was carried out using peripheral blood. The receptor set was obtained from a human donor with acute or convalescent COVID-19. The donor label of this sample is uncertain. CDR3s include the opening cysteine and the closing phenylalanine or tryptophan. The D gene is left open where the match is weak. A row's size may be missing; if present it is once, few, many or a size class.

d_gene	v_gene	abundance	j_gene	CDR3nt	CDR3aa
TRBD2	TRBV6-2/TRBV6-3	.	TRBJ2-1	TGTGCCAGCAGTTTACTAGCGGAGCCCCCCTACAATGAGCAGTTCTTC	CASSLLAEPPYNEQFF
.	TRBV5-1	.	TRBJ2-7	TGCGCCAGCAGCTTGGGGCTAGACCGCGAGCAGTACTTC	CASSLGLDREQYF
TRBD1	TRBV6-5	.	TRBJ1-5	TGTGCCAGCAATTTCCCCGGGACAGGGATGCATTTT	CASNFPGTGMHF
TRBD2	TRBV4-2	.	TRBJ2-5	TGTGCCAGCAGCCAAGAGCGGGGGGGCCAAGAGACCCAGTACTTC	CASSQERGGQETQYF
.	TRBV6-1	.	TRBJ2-5	TGTGCCAGCAGTGAAAGTCGTAAAGTGGGGGCTGGGGAGACCCAGTACTTC	CASSESRKVGAGETQYF
.	TRBV7-9	.	TRBJ1-3	TGTGCCAGCAGCTTACATGCGGCCAGCTCTGGAAACACCATATATTTT	CASSLHAASSGNTIYF
.	TRBV7-2	.	TRBJ2-3	TGTGCCAGCAGCTTACAAGGGGGAGATACGCAGTATTTT	CASSLQGGDTQYF
TRBD2	TRBV9	.	TRBJ2-2	TGTGCCAGCAGCTCCACCGGGACTAGCACCGGGGAGCTGTTTTTT	CASSSTGTSTGELFF
.	TRBV24-1	once	TRBJ1-4	TGTGCCACCAGTGATGCCAGGGAGGATGAAAAACTGTTTTTT	CATSDAREDEKLFF
TRBD2	TRBV5-1	.	TRBJ2-1	TGCGCCAGCAGCTATGCTAGCGGGAGTCTGTGGGAGCAGTTCTTC	CASSYASGSLWEQFF
TRBD2	TRBV10-2	.	TRBJ2-5	TGCGCCAGCAGTGACCTGGGACTAGCGGAAGAGACCCAGTACTTC	CASSDLGLAEETQYF
TRBD2	TRBV30	.	TRBJ2-1	TGTGCCTGGAGTGTGGGACTAGCGGGTCGCAATGAGCAGTTCTTC	CAWSVGLAGRNEQFF
TRBD2	TRBV20-1	.	TRBJ2-1	TGCAGTGCTAGTGGAGGACTAGCGGTGAATGAGCAGTTCTTC	CSASGGLAVNEQFF
TRBD2	TRBV5-1	.	TRBJ2-7	TGCGCCAGCAGTCAAACTGGGACTAGCGGGAGTTACGAGCAGTACTTC	CASSQTGTSGSYEQYF
.	TRBV24-1	.	TRBJ2-1	TGTGCCACCAGTGATTTGCACTGGTTCTTC	CATSDLHWFF
.	TRBV5-6	.	TRBJ2-6	TGTGCCAGCAGCCCGGCGGGGCTGGGCGTCCTGACTTTC	CASSPAGLGVLTF
.	TRBV29-1	.	TRBJ1-2	TGCAGCGTTGGTGGGCCCGGCGGGGCTGGCTACACCTTC	CSVGGPGGAGYTF
.	TRBV4-1	.	TRBJ1-4	TGCGCCAGCAGCCAAGACTTCCGAAAACTGTTTTTT	CASSQDFRKLFF
.	TRBV4-1	.	TRBJ1-5	TGCGCCAGCAGCCAAGAGGTCAGAACGCGAGGCATCAATCAGCCCCAGCATTTT	CASSQEVRTRGINQPQHF
TRBD2	TRBV2	.	TRBJ2-5	TGTGCCAGCAGTGAAGACCTAGCGGGAGGACAAGAGACCCAGTACTTC	CASSEDLAGGQETQYF
TRBD2	TRBV10-3	.	TRBJ2-7	TGTGCCATCAGTGATGGCGGGAGGCCTAGCGGGAGGACCTACGAGCAGTACTTC	CAISDGGRPSGRTYEQYF
.	TRBV28	.	TRBJ1-1	TGTGCCAGTTCCTGGGCCGGCACTGAAGCTTTCTTT	CASSWAGTEAFF
TRBD1	TRBV7-2	.	TRBJ1-2	TGTGCCAGCAGCTTAGGACAGGGGGCAGATAATGGCTACACCTTC	CASSLGQGADNGYTF
.	TRBV9	.	TRBJ2-7	TGTGCCAGCAGCGTTGGCTTTTTGGGGTCGGGGTACGAGCAGTACTTC	CASSVGFLGSGYEQYF
TRBD2	TRBV3-1/TRBV3-2	.	TRBJ2-7	TGTGCCAGCAGCCAGCTCGGGGGAGGGAGAGAGCAGTACTTC	CASSQLGGGREQYF
TRBD1	TRBV6-5	.	TRBJ1-2	TGTGCCAGCAGACGGACAGGGATCGATGGCTACACCTTC	CASRRTGIDGYTF
TRBD2	TRBV28	.	TRBJ2-1	TGTGCCAGCAGTTTAGGACTAGCGGAGCCATTCAGCTCCTACAATGAGCAGTTCTTC	CASSLGLAEPFSSYNEQFF
.	TRBV6-2/TRBV6-3	.	TRBJ1-5	TGTGCCAGCAGTCCCCGGACAGAGTACCAGCCCCAGCATTTT	CASSPRTEYQPQHF
TRBD1	TRBV27	few	TRBJ1-6	TGTGCCAGCAGTTTATTGGGACAGACTAATTCACCCCTCCACTTT	CASSLLGQTNSPLHF
.	TRBV5-4	.	TRBJ2-5	TGTGCCAACAGCTTAAGGACAGTCCAAGAGACCCAGTACTTC	CANSLRTVQETQYF
TRBD1	TRBV2	.	TRBJ1-5	TGTGCCAGCAGTGGAGGACAGGTGAGCAATCAGCCCCAGCATTTT	CASSGGQVSNQPQHF
TRBD1	TRBV28	.	TRBJ1-1	TGTGCCAGCAGTTACAGACAGGGCATGAACACTGAAGCTTTCTTT	CASSYRQGMNTEAFF
TRBD1	TRBV12-3/TRBV12-4	.	TRBJ2-7	TGTGCCAGCAGTTTCGGGGACAGGAGCGAGCAGTACTTC	CASSFGDRSEQYF
TRBD2	TRBV5-1	.	TRBJ2-7	TGCGCCAGCAGCTCTGCGGGACTAGCGGCGTACGAGCAGTACTTC	CASSSAGLAAYEQYF
TRBD1	TRBV9	few	TRBJ1-3	TGTGCCAGCAGCGTACCCTTCACAGGGGGAGGGGGAAACACCATATATTTT	CASSVPFTGGGGNTIYF
TRBD1	TRBV6-5	once	TRBJ1-2	TGTGCCAGCAGCCGGGACAGCGCTCCCTATGGCTACACCTTC	CASSRDSAPYGYTF
.	TRBV6-5	.	TRBJ2-3	TGTGCCAGCAGATCAAACAGGGACACGCAGTATTTT	CASRSNRDTQYF
.	TRBV24-1	.	TRBJ1-5	TGTGCCACCAGTGAACAGGGTGACTCCCAGCATTTT	CATSEQGDSQHF
.	TRBV7-3	.	TRBJ1-5	TGTGCCAGCAGCTTACAAGCCGGTCAGCCCCAGCATTTT	CASSLQAGQPQHF
TRBD2	TRBV6-5	.	TRBJ2-1	TGTGCCAGCAGTTTAGCGGGAAACTCCTACAATGAGCAGTTCTTC	CASSLAGNSYNEQFF
TRBD2	TRBV2	.	TRBJ2-2	TGTGCCAGCAGAGGGACTAGCGGGACGAACACCGGGGAGCTGTTTTTT	CASRGTSGTNTGELFF
.	TRBV9	.	TRBJ1-1	TGTGCCAGCAGCGAGCAGGCAGGGGAGAGAACTGAAGCTTTCTTT	CASSEQAGERTEAFF
.	TRBV29-1	.	TRBJ2-1	TGCAGCGTTGGCTCTCTCCAGGGGATTAACTACAATGAGCAGTTCTTC	CSVGSLQGINYNEQFF
TRBD2	TRBV4-1	.	TRBJ2-7	TGCGCCAGCAGCCCCGGCGGTCGTCCTAGCGGGAGTTACGAGCAGTACTTC	CASSPGGRPSGSYEQYF
.	TRBV7-2	.	TRBJ2-7	TGTGCCAGCAGCTTAAACAGAAGATCCTACGAGCAGTACTTC	CASSLNRRSYEQYF
.	TRBV5-4	.	TRBJ1-2	TGTGCCAGCAGCATTGGTTCAGGGGTTAACTATGGCTACACCTTC	CASSIGSGVNYGYTF
TRBD1	TRBV3-1/TRBV3-2	.	TRBJ1-4	TGTGCCAGCAGCCAAGATCCCCGGACAGGGCAGGGAAATGAAAAACTGTTTTTT	CASSQDPRTGQGNEKLFF
TRBD1	TRBV12-5	.	TRBJ1-2	TGTGCTAGTGGTTTGGGGACAGGGAGCTATGGCTACACCTTC	CASGLGTGSYGYTF
.	TRBV28	.	TRBJ1-2	TGTGCCAGCAGCCCCTTGGCTACAGGCGGCTACACCTTC	CASSPLATGGYTF
.	TRBV25-1	.	TRBJ1-6	TGTGCCAGCAGGCGGTCCCCTTCACCCCTCCACTTT	CASRRSPSPLHF
.	TRBV9	.	TRBJ2-1	TGTGCCAGCAGCGTAGACCCCAGCTCCTACAATGAGCAGTTCTTC	CASSVDPSSYNEQFF
.	TRBV2	.	TRBJ2-2	TGTGCCAGCAGTGATTTTGGGGCGACCACCGGGGAGCTGTTTTTT	CASSDFGATTGELFF
.	TRBV28	.	TRBJ1-3	TGTGCCAGCTGGGAGTCAGGACAGTACTCTGGAAACACCATATATTTT	CASWESGQYSGNTIYF
TRBD1	TRBV2	.	TRBJ1-3	TGTGCCAGCAGAGGGGACAGGGCCTCTGGAAACACCATATATTTT	CASRGDRASGNTIYF
.	TRBV2	.	TRBJ2-5	TGTGCCAGCAGTGAAGGAGTATGGGGGGTTACCCAAGAGACCCAGTACTTC	CASSEGVWGVTQETQYF